These 29 T cell receptor beta chains share one sample of origin, sequenced in a study of T-cell reconstitution after alpha-beta-depleted transplantation in children. Unique molecular identifiers were used to barcode this TCRbeta library. TCRdb independently ran MiXCR on the PCR reads; one entry per CDR3 protein. The data contain about 76,000 distinct CDR3 sequences, approximately 14% of them seen just once; the ten biggest clones take up 25% to 30%. The sequences come from PBMCs, mostly from graft donor cells, collected 180 days after TCRalphabeta/CD19-depleted stem cell transplant. These receptors came from a male patient between 2 and 10 years old who had a stem cell transplant for acute lymphoblastic leukemia, so the T cells may come from the graft donor.

This clonotype was seen only a few times. The rearrangement links TRBV4-1 to TRBJ2-1; D is undetermined. This CDR3 region has 16 residues. The germline CDR1 and CDR2 sequences are MGHRA and YSYEKL. V lost 4 bases to trimming and J lost 0 bases, with 13 bases between them. CDR3 bases: TGCGCCAGCAGCCCCTTAATTGGCTACTCCTACAATGAGCAGTTCTTC. It specifies CASSPLIGYSYNEQFF.

J is TRBJ2-2 and V is TRBV7-9; D remains ambiguous. The CDR3 has 16 residues. Germline V gene data show CDR1 as SEHNR and CDR2 as FQNEAQ (reference sequence). Trimming took off 5 bases at V and 3 bases at J, with 16 bases between the two ends. As DNA, the CDR3 is TGTGCCAGCAGCGCGACATTGGGCACCTACACCGGGGAGCTGTTTTTT. Translation: CASSATLGTYTGELFF.

The genes are TRBV7-2 and TRBJ1-2, with TRBD1 as a possible D gene (5 bases). Germline loops: CDR1 SGHTA, CDR2 FQGNSA. The CDR3 runs 16 residues. Trimming removed 1 base at V and 0 bases at J, with 12 bases between. The CDR3 sequence: CASSLGGTTANYGYTF. The CDR3 DNA reads as TGTGCCAGCAGCTTAGGGGGGACGACAGCTAACTATGGCTACACCTTC.

The CDR3, as DNA: TGTGCCAGCAGCTGGACTCCACAGGCCTCCTACGAGCAGTACTTC. Translation gives CASSWTPQASYEQYF. The rearrangement links TRBV11-1 to TRBJ2-7; D assignment may be TRBD1 or TRBD2 (5 bases each). The CDR3 spans 15 residues. Trimming took off 4 bases at V and 0 bases at J, with 13 bases between the two ends. CDR1 is SGHAT, CDR2 FQDESV, per germline (reference sequence).

The chain has TRBV28 and TRBJ2-3, with D perhaps matching TRBD1 or TRBD2 (5 bases each). The ends were cut back, 6 bases at V and 2 bases at J, with 12 bases in the middle. The CDR3 runs to 14 residues. Per the germline V gene, CDR1 is MDHEN and CDR2 is SYDVKM. The CDR3 reads CASRAWDVTDTQYF. CDR3 nucleotide sequence: TGTGCCAGCAGGGCTTGGGACGTCACAGATACGCAGTATTTT. The full variable domain, completed using reference TRBV28 and TRBJ2-3, is DVKVTQSSRYLVKRTGEKVFLECVQDMDHENMFWYRQDPGLGLRLIYFSYDVKMKEKGDIPEGYSVSREKKERFSLILESASTNQTSMYLCASRAWDVTDTQYFGPGTRLTVL.

This clonotype occurred many times. This chain connects TRBV6-1 to TRBJ1-2, with D unclear. Germline V gene lookup returns CDR1 MNHNS and CDR2 SASEGT. The CDR3 is made up of 11 amino acids. Deletions cut 5 bases from V and 3 bases from J, with 4 bases between. CDR3 protein: CASSNYYGYTF. The DNA for the CDR3 is TGTGCCAGCAGTAATTACTATGGCTACACCTTC.

This clonotype turned up a few times. This chain connects TRBV6-1 to TRBJ1-1; 7 bases fit TRBD1. Germline CDR1 MNHNS, CDR2 SASEGT. The CDR3 is 16 residues long. V lost 6 bases and J lost 4; bases outside the gene matches: 14. CDR3 in amino acids: CASRARQGRRVTEAFF. The CDR3 bases are TGTGCCAGCAGGGCCCGACAGGGTAGACGGGTCACTGAAGCTTTCTTT.

This clonotype has a handful of counts. The V and J genes are TRBV20-1 and TRBJ2-3; the match to TRBD2 covers 9 bases. Germline V CDR1 and CDR2: DFQATT, SNEGSKA (reference sequence). The J segment lost 4 bases and the V segment lost 6 bases, leaving 5 bases of the junction unmatched. This CDR3 has 13 residues. CDR3 nucleotides: TGCAGTGCCTCAGCGGGAGGCCCAGATACGCAGTATTTT. Protein: CSASAGGPDTQYF.

This clonotype came up a few times. This sequence joins TRBV5-1 and TRBJ2-7; D is unresolved. This CDR3 spans 10 amino acids. Germline V lookup: CDR1 SGHRS, CDR2 YFSETQ. V was trimmed by 0 bases and J by 8 bases, leaving 3 bases between them. In nucleotides, the CDR3 is TGCGCCAGCAGCTTGGACAAGCAGTACTTC. Its protein product is CASSLDKQYF.

The rearrangement uses TRBV9 and TRBJ1-2; D is perhaps TRBD1 (6 bases). Germline values: CDR1 SGDLS, CDR2 YYNGEE. CDR3 size: 21 residues. With 4 bases removed from V and 3 bases from J, the gap between germline ends came to 34 bases. In DNA form, the CDR3 reads TGTGCCAGCAGCTCACGTAGTCAGGCCAGGGGCGGGGAGAGGAGAGACTATGGCTACACCTTC. The encoded protein is CASSSRSQARGGERRDYGYTF.

This clonotype was counted a single time. The CDR3 DNA reads TGCGCCAGCAGCTCCCTCAATGGACTAGCCTACAATGAGCAGTTCTTC. Its protein product is CASSSLNGLAYNEQFF. The rearrangement joins TRBV5-1 to TRBJ2-1; 7 nucleotides line up with TRBD2. Germline values: CDR1 SGHRS, CDR2 YFSETQ. V gave up 3 bases and J gave up 2 bases; unmatched junction bases: 8. The CDR3 consists of 16 residues.

The chain employs TRBV12-3 or TRBV12-4 and TRBJ2-7; maybe TRBD2 (5 bases). This CDR3 region has 9 residues. DNA of the CDR3: TGTGGGGGAGTGTGCGAGCAGTACTTC. Its protein is CGGVCEQYF.

This clonotype was seen at least ten times. The gene calls are TRBV10-3 and TRBJ1-2; D might be TRBD1 (6 bases). The CDR3 loop spans 14 amino acids. Germline V CDR1 and CDR2: ENHRY, SYGVKD. V lost 0 bases and J lost 4, with 9 bases in between. The CDR3 loop reads CAISESTTGYGYTF. In DNA form, the CDR3 reads TGTGCCATCAGTGAGTCAACGACAGGCTATGGCTACACCTTC.

The chain carries TRBV7-2 and TRBJ1-1; no clear D gene. This CDR3 spans 15 amino acids. Germline CDR1 reads SGHTA; CDR2 reads FQGNSA. V was shortened by 0 bases and J by 0 bases, with 8 bases between the two germline ends. The CDR3, as DNA: TGTGCCAGCAGCTTAGCGCGACGGGTGAACACTGAAGCTTTCTTT. The encoded protein is CASSLARRVNTEAFF.

Concerning this clonotype: A read error may be the cause here, since a much bigger clone is one base away. V and J are TRBV3-1 and TRBJ2-4; tentative D call: TRBD2 (6 bases). The CDR3 is made up of 16 amino acids. V lost 2 bases, J lost 2 bases, and 13 bases lay in between. The V gene's germline CDR1 is LGHDT and CDR2 YNNKEL (reference sequence). CDR3 protein: CASSQQAGRTKNIQYF. The CDR3 nucleotides are TGTGCCAGCAGCCAACAAGCAGGGAGGACCAAAAACATTCAGTACTTC.

This clonotype was picked up many times. This chain uses TRBV12-3 or TRBV12-4 with TRBJ2-7; 8 positions match TRBD1. The CDR3 has 16 residues. The ends lost 1 base at V and 2 bases at J; junction bases unmatched: 7. CDR3 nucleotides: TGTGCCAGCAGTTTAGGGCAAAGGACAGGGACCTACGAGCAGTACTTC. Translating it yields CASSLGQRTGTYEQYF.

This clonotype appeared many times. The chain is built from TRBV10-3 and TRBJ1-5; D unresolved. Germline-derived CDR1 and CDR2 are ENHRY and SYGVKD. There are 13 residues in the CDR3. V was shortened by 4 bases and J by 3 bases, with 7 bases between the two germline ends. CDR3 DNA: TGTGCCATCAGTGTACGAGACAATCAGCCCCAGCATTTT. This gives the protein CAISVRDNQPQHF.

In its sample, this clonotype was seen a few times. Written as DNA, the CDR3 is TGTGCCATCAGCCGGAGGGAAACAGATACGCAGTATTTT. Amino acid sequence: CAISRRETDTQYF. The V gene is TRBV10-3, the J gene TRBJ2-3, with D perhaps matching TRBD2 (6 bases). The CDR3 runs 13 residues. The V gene's germline CDR1 is ENHRY and CDR2 SYGVKD. Trimming left V 6 bases short and J 3 bases short, with 10 bases between.

This clonotype was observed a handful of times. The chain recombines TRBV27 with TRBJ1-5, with a tentative D call TRBD1 (6 bases). Trimming cost V 5 bases and J 8 bases, with 13 bases left between them. The CDR3 is 13 amino acids. Germline V gene lookup returns CDR1 MNHEY and CDR2 SMNVEV (reference sequence). This CDR3 is CASSRGLQKPQHF. The CDR3 DNA is TGTGCCAGCAGTAGGGGGTTGCAAAAGCCCCAGCATTTT.

This clonotype was seen repeatedly, ten times or more. The chain is built from TRBV20-1 and TRBJ1-5; perhaps TRBD1 as D (5 bases). The CDR3 totals 14 residues. Germline V gene data show CDR1 as DFQATT and CDR2 as SNEGSKA (reference sequence). The ends were cut back, 0 bases at V and 5 bases at J, with 11 bases in the middle. CDR3 protein: CSARDRGGYQPQHF. DNA of the CDR3: TGCAGTGCTAGAGATCGGGGGGGGTATCAGCCCCAGCATTTT.

The gene calls are TRBV6-5 and TRBJ2-7, with 8 bases fitting TRBD1. Germline V CDR1 and CDR2: MNHEY, SVGAGI. The CDR3 is 15 amino acids. The V and J ends lost 4 bases and 2 bases, in that order; junction bases with no gene match: 7. For the CDR3, the DNA is TGTGCCAGCAGTTCGCCGACAGGGGCGACCTACGAGCAGTACTTC. It is translated as CASSSPTGATYEQYF.

The rearrangement uses TRBV5-6 and TRBJ1-4; TRBD1 agrees at 7 bases. This CDR3 has 16 amino acids. Per germline, CDR1 SGHDT and CDR2 YYEEEE. V trimming: 5 bases; J trimming: 1 base; junction bases outside the gene matches: 8. The CDR3 sequence is CASSWTGGVTNEKLFF. DNA of the CDR3: TGTGCCAGCAGTTGGACAGGAGGGGTAACTAATGAAAAACTGTTTTTT.

The V call is TRBV18, the J call TRBJ2-4; D is unresolved. The germline V and J ends were trimmed by 3 bases and 2 bases, with 8 bases remaining between them. Germline V CDR1 and CDR2: KGHSH, LQKENI. This CDR3 contains 14 residues. This CDR3 is CASSPGQTKNIQYF. The CDR3 DNA sequence: TGTGCCAGCTCACCCGGGCAAACCAAAAACATTCAGTACTTC.

The V and J genes are TRBV20-1 and TRBJ2-7; 9 bases are shared with TRBD1. The ends lost 4 bases at V and 1 base at J; junction bases unmatched: 5. From germline, CDR1 is DFQATT and CDR2 SNEGSKA (reference sequence). This CDR3 contains 14 residues. CDR3 in amino acids: CSAISGTGSYEQYF. The CDR3, as DNA: TGCAGTGCTATTTCCGGGACAGGGTCCTACGAGCAGTACTTC.

The chain combines TRBV7-9 with TRBJ2-7; no clear D gene. The germline V gene encodes CDR1 SEHNR and CDR2 FQNEAQ (reference sequence). The V and J ends lost 5 bases and 5 bases respectively, with 4 bases between them. The CDR3 has 10 residues. The CDR3 is CASSPDEQYF. CDR3 coding DNA: TGTGCCAGCAGCCCCGACGAGCAGTACTTC. Variable domain in full (rest from reference TRBV7-9 and TRBJ2-7): DTGVSQNPRHKITKRGQNVTFRCDPISEHNRLYWYRQTLGQGPEFLTYFQNEAQLEKSRLLSDRFSAERPKGSFSTLEIQRTEQGDSAMYLCASSPDEQYFGPGTRLTVT.

This clonotype was found a few times. This chain joins TRBV7-3 and TRBJ1-4; D is unresolved. Deletions cut 2 bases from V and 5 bases from J, with 12 bases between. Germline V gene sequence: CDR1 SGHTA, CDR2 FQGTGA. The CDR3 runs to 15 residues. CDR3 residues: CASSLSSGSNEKLFF. CDR3 DNA sequence: TGTGCCAGCAGCTTATCCTCAGGTTCCAATGAAAAACTGTTTTTT.

The chain recombines TRBV7-9 with TRBJ2-6, with no clear D. The CDR3 has 15 amino acids. Germline V gives CDR1 SEHNR, CDR2 FQNEAQ (reference sequence). Trimming removed 3 bases from V and 3 bases from J, with 9 bases in between. DNA for the CDR3: TGTGCCAGCAGCTTCTGGGAAGATGGGGCCAACGTCCTGACTTTC. Translating gives CASSFWEDGANVLTF.

This clonotype has just a few counts. The V and J genes are TRBV10-3 and TRBJ2-2, with TRBD2 identical over 11 bases. The J segment lost 5 bases and the V segment lost 3 bases, leaving 8 bases of the junction unmatched. Germline CDR1 is ENHRY and CDR2 is SYGVKD. This CDR3 contains 17 residues. The CDR3 reads CAISDLSGRAGTGELFF. Written as DNA, the CDR3 is TGTGCCATCAGTGACCTTAGCGGGAGGGCCGGAACCGGGGAGCTGTTTTTT.

This clonotype showed up just a few times. This rearrangement joins TRBV27 to TRBJ1-5; TRBD1 is a possible D gene (6 bases). V gave up 2 bases and J gave up 3 bases, with 17 bases separating them. Germline loops: CDR1 MNHEY, CDR2 SMNVEV (reference sequence). CDR3 length: 17 residues. The CDR3 DNA is TGTGCCAGCAGTTTAAGGGGTCCGGGGGCGAACAATCAGCCCCAGCATTTT. Residues: CASSLRGPGANNQPQHF.